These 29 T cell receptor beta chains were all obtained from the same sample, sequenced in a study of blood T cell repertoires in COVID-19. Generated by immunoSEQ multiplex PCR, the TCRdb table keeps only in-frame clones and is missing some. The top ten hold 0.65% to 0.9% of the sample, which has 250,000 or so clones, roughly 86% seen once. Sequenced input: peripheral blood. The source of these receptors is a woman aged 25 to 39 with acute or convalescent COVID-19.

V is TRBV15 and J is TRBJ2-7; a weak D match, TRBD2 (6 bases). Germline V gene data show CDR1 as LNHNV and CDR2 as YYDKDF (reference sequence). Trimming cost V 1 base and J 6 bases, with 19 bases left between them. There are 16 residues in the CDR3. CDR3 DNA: TGTGCCACCAGCAGAGGTAGTTCGTGGGGGGTCTCCGAGCAGTACTTC. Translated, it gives CATSRGSSWGVSEQYF.

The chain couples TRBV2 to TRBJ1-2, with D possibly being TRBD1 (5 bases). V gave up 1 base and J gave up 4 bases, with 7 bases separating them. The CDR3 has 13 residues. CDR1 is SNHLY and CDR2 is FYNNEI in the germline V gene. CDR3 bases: TGTGCCAGCAGTGAAGACAGGAGCTATGGCTACACCTTC. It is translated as CASSEDRSYGYTF.

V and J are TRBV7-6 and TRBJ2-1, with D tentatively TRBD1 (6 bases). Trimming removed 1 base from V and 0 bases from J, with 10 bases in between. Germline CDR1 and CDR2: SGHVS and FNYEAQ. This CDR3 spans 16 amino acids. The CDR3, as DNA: TGTGCCAGCAGCTTAGGGGGGCCCAGCTCCTACAATGAGCAGTTCTTC. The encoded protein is CASSLGGPSSYNEQFF.

The CDR3 DNA reads TGTGCCAGTAGTATGGAGACTAGCGGGAGGAGCCTTGCGAACGAGCAGTACTTC. It translates to CASSMETSGRSLANEQYF. The chain has TRBV19 and TRBJ2-7, with 13 bases lining up with TRBD2. Per germline, CDR1 LNHDA and CDR2 SQIVND (reference sequence). The CDR3 loop spans 18 amino acids. V lost 3 bases and J lost 5; bases outside the gene matches: 13.

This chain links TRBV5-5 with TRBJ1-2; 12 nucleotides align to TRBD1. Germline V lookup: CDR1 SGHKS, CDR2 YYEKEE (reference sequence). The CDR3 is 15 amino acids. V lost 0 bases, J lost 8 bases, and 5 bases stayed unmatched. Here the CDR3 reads CASSLGDRGRTGYTF. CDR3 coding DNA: TGTGCCAGCAGCTTGGGGGACAGGGGGCGAACAGGCTACACCTTC.

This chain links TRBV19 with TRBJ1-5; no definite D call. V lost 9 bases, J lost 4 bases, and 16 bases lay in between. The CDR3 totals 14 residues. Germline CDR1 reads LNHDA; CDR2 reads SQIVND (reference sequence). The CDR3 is CASMVLAHNQPQHF. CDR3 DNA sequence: TGTGCCAGCATGGTCCTGGCCCATAATCAGCCCCAGCATTTT.

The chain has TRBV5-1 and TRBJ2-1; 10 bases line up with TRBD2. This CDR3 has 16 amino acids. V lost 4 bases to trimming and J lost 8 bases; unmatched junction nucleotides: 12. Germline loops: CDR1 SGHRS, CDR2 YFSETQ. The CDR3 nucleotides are TGCGCCAGCAGCCCAACGGAACTAGCGGGACGGGATGAGCAGTTCTTC. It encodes CASSPTELAGRDEQFF.

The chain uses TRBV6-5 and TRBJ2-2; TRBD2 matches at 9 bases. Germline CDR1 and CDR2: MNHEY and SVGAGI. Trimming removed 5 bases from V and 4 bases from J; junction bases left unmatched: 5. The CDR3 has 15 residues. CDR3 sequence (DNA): TGTGCCAGCAGTAACTTAGCGGGAGCCACCGGGGAGCTGTTTTTT. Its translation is CASSNLAGATGELFF.

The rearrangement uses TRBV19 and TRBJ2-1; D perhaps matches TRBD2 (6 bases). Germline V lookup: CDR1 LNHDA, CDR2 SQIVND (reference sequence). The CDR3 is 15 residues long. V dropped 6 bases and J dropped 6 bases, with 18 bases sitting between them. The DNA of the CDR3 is TGTGCCAGTAGACCGCCGGGGCTAGCGACCAATGAGCAGTTCTTC. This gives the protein CASRPPGLATNEQFF.

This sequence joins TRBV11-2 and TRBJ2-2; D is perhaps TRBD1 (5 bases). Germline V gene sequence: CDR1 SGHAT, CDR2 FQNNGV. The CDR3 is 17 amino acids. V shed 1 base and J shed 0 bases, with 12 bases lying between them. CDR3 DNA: TGTGCCAGCAGCTTAGGGCGAGCAGGGTCGAACACCGGGGAGCTGTTTTTT. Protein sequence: CASSLGRAGSNTGELFF. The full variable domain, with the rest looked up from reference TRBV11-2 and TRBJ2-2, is EAGVAQSPRYKIIEKRQSVAFWCNPISGHATLYWYQQILGQGPKLLIQFQNNGVVDDSQLPKDRFSAERLKGVDSTLKIQPAKLEDSAVYLCASSLGRAGSNTGELFFGEGSRLTVL.

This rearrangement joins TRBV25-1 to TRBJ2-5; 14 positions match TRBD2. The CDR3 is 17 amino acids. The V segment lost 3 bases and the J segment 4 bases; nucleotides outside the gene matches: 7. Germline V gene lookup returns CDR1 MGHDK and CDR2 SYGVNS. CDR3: CASSDQRLAGGPETQYF. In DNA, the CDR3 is TGTGCCAGCAGTGATCAGAGACTAGCGGGAGGGCCAGAGACCCAGTACTTC. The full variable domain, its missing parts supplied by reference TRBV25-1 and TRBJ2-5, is EADIYQTPRYLVIGTGKKITLECSQTMGHDKMYWYQQDPGMELHLIHYSYGVNSTEKGDLSSESTVSRIRTEHFPLTLESARPSHTSQYLCASSDQRLAGGPETQYFGPGTRLLVL.

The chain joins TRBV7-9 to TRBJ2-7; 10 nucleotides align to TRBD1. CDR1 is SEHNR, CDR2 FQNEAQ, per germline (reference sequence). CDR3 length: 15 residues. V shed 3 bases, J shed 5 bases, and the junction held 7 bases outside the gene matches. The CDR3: CASSLPGQGSHEQYF. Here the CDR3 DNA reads TGTGCCAGCAGCTTGCCGGGACAGGGGAGCCACGAGCAGTACTTC.

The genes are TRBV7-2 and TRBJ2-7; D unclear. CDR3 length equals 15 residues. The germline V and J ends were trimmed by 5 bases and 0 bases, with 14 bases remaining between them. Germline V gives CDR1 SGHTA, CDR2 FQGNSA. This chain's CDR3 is CASSPSFVSSYEQYF. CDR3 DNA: TGTGCCAGCAGCCCAAGCTTTGTTAGCTCCTACGAGCAGTACTTC.

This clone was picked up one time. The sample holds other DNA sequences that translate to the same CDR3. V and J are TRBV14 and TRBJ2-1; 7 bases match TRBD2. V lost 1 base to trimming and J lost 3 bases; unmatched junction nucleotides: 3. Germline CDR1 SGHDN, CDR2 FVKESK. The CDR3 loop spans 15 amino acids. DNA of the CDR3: TGTGCCAGCAGCCAAGGCGGCGGGAGCTACAATGAGCAGTTCTTC. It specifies CASSQGGGSYNEQFF.

CDR3: CSVEAGATQYF. The CDR3 DNA sequence: TGCAGCGTTGAAGCAGGGGCCACTCAGTACTTC. V gene TRBV29-1 combines with J gene TRBJ2-5; D perhaps matches TRBD1 (6 bases). V lost 1 base and J 11 bases, leaving 11 bases between the germline ends. CDR3 length: 11 amino acids. Germline CDR1 SQVTM, CDR2 ANQGSEA.

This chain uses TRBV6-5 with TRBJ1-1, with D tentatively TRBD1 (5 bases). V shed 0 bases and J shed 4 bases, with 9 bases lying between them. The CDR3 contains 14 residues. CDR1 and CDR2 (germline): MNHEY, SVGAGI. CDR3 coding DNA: TGTGCCAGCAGTTACTCGACCCAGGGCACTGAAGCTTTCTTT. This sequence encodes CASSYSTQGTEAFF.

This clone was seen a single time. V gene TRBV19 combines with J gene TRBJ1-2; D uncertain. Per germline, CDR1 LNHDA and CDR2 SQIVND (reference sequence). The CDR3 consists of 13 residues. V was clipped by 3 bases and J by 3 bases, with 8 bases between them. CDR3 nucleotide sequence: TGTGCCAGTAGTATTCGTCAGGACTATGGCTACACCTTC. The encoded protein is CASSIRQDYGYTF.

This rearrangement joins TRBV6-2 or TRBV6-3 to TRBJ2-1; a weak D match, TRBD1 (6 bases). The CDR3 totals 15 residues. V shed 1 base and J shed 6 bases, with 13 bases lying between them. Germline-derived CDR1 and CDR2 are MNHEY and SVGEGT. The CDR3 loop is CASSYYRVMSNEQFF. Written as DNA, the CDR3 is TGTGCCAGCAGTTACTACAGGGTGATGAGCAATGAGCAGTTCTTC.

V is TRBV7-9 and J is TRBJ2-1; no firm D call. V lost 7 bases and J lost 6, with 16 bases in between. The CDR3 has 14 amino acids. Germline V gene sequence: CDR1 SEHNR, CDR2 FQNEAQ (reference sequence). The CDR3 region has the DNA TGTGCCAGCACAAAGACACCCCTGATCAATGAGCAGTTCTTC. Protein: CASTKTPLINEQFF.

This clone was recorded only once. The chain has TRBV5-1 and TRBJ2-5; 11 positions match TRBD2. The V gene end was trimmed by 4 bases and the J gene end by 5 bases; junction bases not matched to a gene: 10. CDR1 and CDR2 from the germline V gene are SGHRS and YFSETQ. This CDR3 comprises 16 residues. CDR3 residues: CASSKTSGSREETQYF. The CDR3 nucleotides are TGCGCCAGCAGCAAAACTAGCGGGAGTAGGGAGGAGACCCAGTACTTC.

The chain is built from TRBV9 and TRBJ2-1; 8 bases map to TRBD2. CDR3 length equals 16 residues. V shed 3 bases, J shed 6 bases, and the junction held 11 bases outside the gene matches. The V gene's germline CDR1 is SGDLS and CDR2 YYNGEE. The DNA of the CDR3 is TGTGCCAGCAGCGCGTCTGGACTAGCTTTCGGCAATGAGCAGTTCTTC. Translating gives CASSASGLAFGNEQFF.

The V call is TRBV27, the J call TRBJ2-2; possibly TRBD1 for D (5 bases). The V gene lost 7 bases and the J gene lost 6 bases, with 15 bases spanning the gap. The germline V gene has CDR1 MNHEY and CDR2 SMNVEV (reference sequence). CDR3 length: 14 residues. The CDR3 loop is CASNRGYPPGELFF. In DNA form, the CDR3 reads TGTGCCAGCAATAGGGGCTACCCGCCCGGGGAGCTGTTTTTT.

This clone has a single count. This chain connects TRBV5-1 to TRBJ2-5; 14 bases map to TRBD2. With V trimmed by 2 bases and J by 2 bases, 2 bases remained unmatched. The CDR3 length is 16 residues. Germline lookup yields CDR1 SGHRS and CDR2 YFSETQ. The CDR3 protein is CASSFRTSGRQETQYF. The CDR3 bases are TGCGCCAGCAGCTTTCGGACTAGCGGGAGGCAAGAGACCCAGTACTTC. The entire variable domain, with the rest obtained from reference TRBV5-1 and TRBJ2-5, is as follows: KAGVTQTPRYLIKTRGQQVTLSCSPISGHRSVSWYQQTPGQGLQFLFEYFSETQRNKGNFPGRFSGRQFSNSRSEMNVSTLELGDSALYLCASSFRTSGRQETQYFGPGTRLLVL.

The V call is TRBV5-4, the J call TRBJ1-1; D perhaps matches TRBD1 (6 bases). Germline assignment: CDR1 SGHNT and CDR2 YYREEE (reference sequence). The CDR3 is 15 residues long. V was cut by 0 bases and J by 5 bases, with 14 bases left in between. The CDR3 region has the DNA TGTGCCAGCAGCTTGGGAGGGGGAGGGAGTACTGAAGCTTTCTTT. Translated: CASSLGGGGSTEAFF.

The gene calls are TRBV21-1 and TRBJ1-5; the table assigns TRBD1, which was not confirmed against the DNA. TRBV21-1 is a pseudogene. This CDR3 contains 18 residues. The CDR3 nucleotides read TGTGCCAGCAGCAAGGTGGACAGGGTATTTCGGGGCAATCAGCCCCAGCATTTT. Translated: CASSKVDRVFRGNQPQHF.

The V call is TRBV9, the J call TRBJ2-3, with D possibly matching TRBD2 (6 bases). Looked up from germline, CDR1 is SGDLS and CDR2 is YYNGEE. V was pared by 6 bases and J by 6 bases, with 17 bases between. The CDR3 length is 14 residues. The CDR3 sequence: CASTPGASVDTQYF. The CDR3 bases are TGTGCCAGCACCCCCGGGGCTAGCGTGGATACGCAGTATTTT.

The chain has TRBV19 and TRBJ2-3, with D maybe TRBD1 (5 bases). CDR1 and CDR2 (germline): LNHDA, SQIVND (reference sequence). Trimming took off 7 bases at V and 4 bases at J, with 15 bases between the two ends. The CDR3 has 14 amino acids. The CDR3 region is CASTKDIASDTQYF. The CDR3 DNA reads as TGTGCCAGTACCAAGGACATCGCCTCAGATACGCAGTATTTT.

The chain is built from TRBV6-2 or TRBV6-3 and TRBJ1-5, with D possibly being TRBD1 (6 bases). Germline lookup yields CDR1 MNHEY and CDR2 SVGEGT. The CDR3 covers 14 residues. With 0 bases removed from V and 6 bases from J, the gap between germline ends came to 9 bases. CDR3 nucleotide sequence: TGTGCCAGCAGTTACTCGGCAGGGGCTCAGCCCCAGCATTTT. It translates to CASSYSAGAQPQHF.

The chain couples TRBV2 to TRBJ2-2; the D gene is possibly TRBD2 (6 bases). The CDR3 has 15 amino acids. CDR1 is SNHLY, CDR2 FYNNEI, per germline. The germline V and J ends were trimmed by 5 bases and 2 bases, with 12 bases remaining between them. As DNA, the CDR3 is TGTGCCAGCAGTTCGGAGGGGACTAACACCGGGGAGCTGTTTTTT. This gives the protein CASSSEGTNTGELFF.